What follows describes a single TCR beta chain. TCRdb's table, derived via immunoSEQ multiplex PCR, lists solely in-frame clones and lacks some. The data contain under 350,000 clones, roughly 90% of them singletons. This CDR3 region has 15 residues. Unmatched junction bases numbered 2, after V lost 4 bases and J lost 1 base. CDR1 and CDR2 (germline): SGHNT, YYREEE (reference sequence). This entry comes from a study of blood T cell repertoires in COVID-19. Sample: PBMCs or T cells enriched from blood (not recorded which). The sequence came from a man in his sixties who had recovered from COVID-19. The chain links TRBV5-4 to TRBJ2-1; 10 bases match TRBD1. CDR3 sequence reads: CASSGDRGSYNEQFF. DNA of the CDR3: TGTGCCAGCAGCGGGGACAGGGGTTCCTACAATGAGCAGTTCTTC. The full variable domain, rest sourced from reference TRBV5-4 and TRBJ2-1, is ETGVTQSPTHLIKTRGQQVTLRCSSQSGHNTVSWYQQALGQGPQFIFQYYREEENGRGNFPPRFSGLQFPNYSSELNVNALELDDSALYLCASSGDRGSYNEQFFGPGTRLTVL.